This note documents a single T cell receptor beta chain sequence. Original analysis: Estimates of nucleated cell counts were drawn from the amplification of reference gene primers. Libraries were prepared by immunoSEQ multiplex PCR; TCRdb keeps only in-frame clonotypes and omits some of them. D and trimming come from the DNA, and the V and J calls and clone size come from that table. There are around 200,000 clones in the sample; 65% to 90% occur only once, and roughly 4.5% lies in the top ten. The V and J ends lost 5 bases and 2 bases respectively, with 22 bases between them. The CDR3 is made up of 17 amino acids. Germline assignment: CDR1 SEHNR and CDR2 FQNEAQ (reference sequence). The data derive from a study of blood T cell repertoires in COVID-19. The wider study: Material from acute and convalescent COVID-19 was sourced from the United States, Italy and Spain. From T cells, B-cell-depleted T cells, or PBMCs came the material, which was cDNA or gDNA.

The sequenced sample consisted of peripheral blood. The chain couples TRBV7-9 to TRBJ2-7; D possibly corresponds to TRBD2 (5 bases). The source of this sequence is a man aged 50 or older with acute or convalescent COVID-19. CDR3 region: CASSTETGFLTPYEQYF. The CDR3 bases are TGTGCCAGCAGCACGGAAACGGGATTTTTGACCCCCTACGAGCAGTACTTC.